This T cell receptor beta chain was observed in a study of blood T cell repertoires in COVID-19. Study-level information: Acute and convalescent COVID-19 samples came from the United States, Italy and Spain. Sources were T cells, B-cell-depleted T cells, or PBMCs; the material itself was cDNA or gDNA.

Germline trimming cut 3 bases from V and 4 bases from J; bases unmatched to any gene: 6. The CDR3 totals 16 residues. Germline CDR1 reads LGHDT; CDR2 reads YNNKEL (reference sequence). Per the study methods: Scientists estimated how many nucleated cells there were by amplifying reference gene primers. Sequencing was performed with immunoSEQ multiplex PCR; in TCRdb, only in-frame clones are kept and a portion is missing. Clone size and V and J calls were adopted from that table, with D and trimming inferred from the DNA. This table has some 250,000 clones, about 86% appearing once. This TCR was recovered from a woman aged 60-75 years with active or convalescent COVID-19. The specimen sequenced was peripheral blood. The chain couples TRBV3-1 (or the pseudogene TRBV3-2) to TRBJ2-1; 10 positions agree with TRBD2. The CDR3 reads CASSHCSSGGYNEQFF. The DNA for the CDR3 is TGTGCCAGCAGCCACTGCAGTAGCGGGGGGTACAATGAGCAGTTCTTC.